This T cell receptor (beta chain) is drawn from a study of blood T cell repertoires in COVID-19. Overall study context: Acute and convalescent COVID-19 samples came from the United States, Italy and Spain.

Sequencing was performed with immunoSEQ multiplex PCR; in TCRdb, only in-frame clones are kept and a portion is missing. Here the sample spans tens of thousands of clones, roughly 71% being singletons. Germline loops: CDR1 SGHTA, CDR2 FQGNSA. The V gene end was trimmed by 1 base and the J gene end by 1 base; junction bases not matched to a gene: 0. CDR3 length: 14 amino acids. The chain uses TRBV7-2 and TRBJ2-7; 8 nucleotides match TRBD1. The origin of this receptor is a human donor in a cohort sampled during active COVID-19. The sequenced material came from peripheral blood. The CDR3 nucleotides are TGTGCCAGCAGCTTAGACAGGGGGTCCTACGAGCAGTACTTC. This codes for CASSLDRGSYEQYF.